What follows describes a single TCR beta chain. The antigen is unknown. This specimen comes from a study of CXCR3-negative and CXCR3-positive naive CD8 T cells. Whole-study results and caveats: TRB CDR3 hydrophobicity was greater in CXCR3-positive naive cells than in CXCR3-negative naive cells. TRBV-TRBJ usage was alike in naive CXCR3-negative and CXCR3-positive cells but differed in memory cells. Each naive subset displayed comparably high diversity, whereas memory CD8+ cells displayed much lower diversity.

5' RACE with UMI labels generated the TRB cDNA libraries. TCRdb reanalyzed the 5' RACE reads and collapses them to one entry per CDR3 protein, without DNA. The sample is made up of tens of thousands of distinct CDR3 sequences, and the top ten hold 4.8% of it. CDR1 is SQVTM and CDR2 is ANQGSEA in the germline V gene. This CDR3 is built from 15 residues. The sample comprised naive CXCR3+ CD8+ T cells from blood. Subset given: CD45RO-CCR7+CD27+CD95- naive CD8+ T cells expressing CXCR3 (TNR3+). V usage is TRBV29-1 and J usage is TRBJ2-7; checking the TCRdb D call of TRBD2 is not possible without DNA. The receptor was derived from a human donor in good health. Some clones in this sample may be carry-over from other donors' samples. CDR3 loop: CSAVDGTSGTYEQYF.